The source of this TCR beta chain is a study of shared clonotypes between healthy human individuals. Study in general: A donor's plate count was three for CD4 naive and three for CD4 memory; CD8 naive had two and CD8 memory one.

Germline V gene data show CDR1 as SGHDT and CDR2 as YYEEEE. The CDR3 spans 14 residues. V was clipped by 2 bases and J by 3 bases, with 9 bases between them. Per the study methods: ImmunoSEQ only sent back junction sequences with no quality scores, so filtering was done differently. Produced via immunoSEQ multiplex PCR; TCRdb's table is partial and in-frame only. The D gene and trimming were derived from the DNA, and the V and J assignments and clone size from that table. The repertoire holds about 2.4 million clones, with more than 85% as singletons. Study outcomes and limitations: Several donors held about 5% of naive CD4 clonotypes in common.

Concerning this clone itself: Its antigen is not known.

The sequenced sample consisted of naive CD4+ T cells from PBMCs. The subset here: CD45RA+ positively selected. The sequence came from a man aged 18 to 30 in good health. Some clones in this sample may be carry-over from other donors' samples. V is TRBV5-6 and J is TRBJ1-5; D gene uncertain. CDR3 sequence (DNA): TGTGCCAGCAGCTTAGGAAGGTTCAATCAGCCCCAGCATTTT. Translated, it gives CASSLGRFNQPQHF. Full variable domain (missing parts from reference TRBV5-6 and TRBJ1-5): DAGVTQSPTHLIKTRGQQVTLRCSPKSGHDTVSWYQQALGQGPQFIFQYYEEEERQRGNFPDRFSGHQFPNYSSELNVNALLLGDSALYLCASSLGRFNQPQHFGDGTRLSIL.